Given below is one T cell receptor beta chain in context. Researchers report isolating at least 6.5 million PBMCs per sample. A second PCR of 7 to 11 cycles used a sample-barcoded 5' primer and a J-beta primer mix. In TCRdb, the 5' RACE reads were re-called with MiXCR into one record per CDR3 protein. The sample includes 780,000 or so distinct CDR3 sequences, around 25% of them seen just once. The sample comes from a study of blood T cells in healthy people across ages. J gave up 1 base and V 4 bases, and 3 bases lay outside the gene matches. The CDR3 sequence is 14 residues long. The germline gives CDR1 MDHEN, CDR2 SYDVKM. The same data also contributed to another study, on T cells of mothers and their children. That paper notes: Over 8.5 million TCR beta CDR3 reads were obtained from each mother, and some 3.2 million from each child. Thymic selection molds TCR recombination output in a comparable way in related and unrelated pairs. Not a single persistent microchimeric T cell clone was detected.

The source of this sequence is a boy aged 5 to 17 in good health. The sequenced material came from blood. V is TRBV28 and J is TRBJ2-5, with 7 positions matching TRBD2. CDR3 amino acids: CASSSWGGQETQYF. The CDR3 DNA reads as TGTGCCAGCAGTTCTTGGGGGGGCCAAGAGACCCAGTACTTC. Full variable domain (rest looked up from reference TRBV28 and TRBJ2-5): DVKVTQSSRYLVKRTGEKVFLECVQDMDHENMFWYRQDPGLGLRLIYFSYDVKMKEKGDIPEGYSVSREKKERFSLILESASTNQTSMYLCASSSWGGQETQYFGPGTRLLVL.